One and the same sample provided the 32 T cell receptor beta chains below, sequenced in a study of PD-L1 blockade in urothelial cancer. Sequencing was performed with immunoSEQ multiplex PCR; in TCRdb, only in-frame clones are kept and a portion is missing. The sample has about 40,000 clones, approximately 81% seen once. Noted time point: peripheral blood 6 weeks after treatment start. The source was PBMCs, collected around atezolizumab (anti-PD-L1) treatment. The receptors derive from a man in his 70s with urothelial cancer.

The chain recombines TRBV5-1 with TRBJ1-2; D uncertain. This CDR3 is built from 15 residues. Between the trimmed V and J ends, which lost 3 bases and 7 bases, there was a span of 19 bases. CDR1 is SGHRS and CDR2 is YFSETQ in the germline V gene. The CDR3 protein is CASSWAPGNGPGYTF. CDR3 DNA sequence: TGCGCCAGCAGCTGGGCCCCGGGGAACGGGCCTGGCTACACCTTC.

This chain links TRBV2 with TRBJ2-1, with TRBD1 matching 7 bases. Germline V gene sequence: CDR1 SNHLY, CDR2 FYNNEI. This CDR3 contains 13 residues. Trimming took 3 bases from V and 8 from J; bases not matched to a gene: 4. Here the CDR3 DNA reads TGTGCCAGCAGTGACGACAGGGACGATGAGCAGTTCTTC. Translated: CASSDDRDDEQFF. Complete variable domain (other parts from reference TRBV2 and TRBJ2-1): EPEVTQTPSHQVTQMGQEVILRCVPISNHLYFYWYRQILGQKVEFLVSFYNNEISEKSEIFDDQFSVERPDGSNFTLKIRSTKLEDSAMYFCASSDDRDDEQFFGPGTRLTVL.

The table lists this clone with a count of one. This chain joins TRBV2 and TRBJ2-3; D unclear. CDR1 is SNHLY, CDR2 FYNNEI, per germline. V gave up 4 bases and J gave up 6 bases, with 11 bases separating them. The CDR3 extends over 13 amino acids. CDR3 region: CASSVMASDTQYF. CDR3 in DNA: TGTGCCAGCAGTGTCATGGCATCGGATACGCAGTATTTT.

The gene calls are TRBV9 and TRBJ2-2; possibly TRBD1 for D (5 bases). The germline V gene encodes CDR1 SGDLS and CDR2 YYNGEE. The ends were cut back, 0 bases at V and 1 base at J, with 10 bases in the middle. This CDR3 has 16 residues. The CDR3 reads CASSVGGGMNTGELFF. The CDR3 nucleotides are TGTGCCAGCAGCGTAGGGGGCGGAATGAACACCGGGGAGCTGTTTTTT.

V and J are TRBV4-1 and TRBJ2-7; 9 nucleotides match TRBD2. This CDR3 contains 15 residues. In germline, CDR1 is MGHRA, CDR2 YSYEKL. J lost 4 bases, V lost 4 bases, and 8 bases had no gene match. This chain's CDR3 is CASSPTGTSYYEQYF. The CDR3 DNA is TGCGCCAGCAGCCCCACCGGGACTAGCTATTACGAGCAGTACTTC.

Note on this clone: The junction departs from the called germline gene at one end, perhaps through a read error. DNA for the CDR3: TGCGCCAGCAGTGGAGTGAATACTGAAGCTTTCTTT. The encoded protein is CASSGVNTEAFF. The V and J genes are TRBV10-1 and TRBJ1-1; D remains unclear. The CDR3 has 12 amino acids. Germline V lookup: CDR1 WNHNN, CDR2 SYGVQD (reference sequence).

The rearrangement links TRBV29-1 to TRBJ2-3, with 9 bases identical to TRBD1. This CDR3 is 14 amino acids long. Germline values: CDR1 SQVTM, CDR2 ANQGSEA. V trimming: 6 bases; J trimming: 5 bases; junction bases outside the gene matches: 9. CDR3 DNA sequence: TGCAGCGTCGTACAGGGGGCGCGGCGAGATACGCAGTATTTT. Amino acids: CSVVQGARRDTQYF.

This clone was found once. V is TRBV5-4 and J is TRBJ2-5, with D perhaps matching TRBD1 (6 bases). The V end was cut by 5 bases, the J end by 3 bases, with 11 bases between. The CDR3 has 13 residues. Germline V gene sequence: CDR1 SGHNT, CDR2 YYREEE (reference sequence). The CDR3 sequence is CASRWAGEETQYF. The CDR3 DNA reads TGTGCCAGCAGGTGGGCAGGGGAAGAGACCCAGTACTTC.

The V and J genes are TRBV19 and TRBJ2-7; 7 bases fit TRBD1. V lost 2 bases, J lost 2 bases, and 6 bases stayed unmatched. CDR1 is LNHDA, CDR2 SQIVND, per germline (reference sequence). The CDR3 is made up of 15 amino acids. CDR3 region: CASSIQGEGAYEQYF. For the CDR3, the DNA is TGTGCCAGTAGTATACAGGGGGAAGGGGCCTACGAGCAGTACTTC.

The chain carries TRBV5-1 and TRBJ1-4; D is perhaps TRBD1 (5 bases). From germline, CDR1 is SGHRS and CDR2 YFSETQ. The CDR3 consists of 13 residues. The V and J ends lost 0 bases and 8 bases respectively, with 8 bases between them. The CDR3 nucleotides are TGCGCCAGCAGCTTGGCCGGGGGGGAAAAACTGTTTTTT. This sequence encodes CASSLAGGEKLFF.

The V gene is TRBV5-1, the J gene TRBJ2-3, with TRBD2 identical over 9 bases. The trim removed 0 bases at V and 3 bases at J, leaving 2 bases unmatched. The CDR3 loop spans 15 amino acids. Per the germline V gene, CDR1 is SGHRS and CDR2 is YFSETQ. CDR3 protein: CASSLASGTTDTQYF. The CDR3 region has the DNA TGCGCCAGCAGCTTGGCTAGCGGGACGACAGATACGCAGTATTTT.

The chain couples TRBV6-1 to TRBJ2-3; 7 bases fit TRBD2. Germline V gene data show CDR1 as MNHNS and CDR2 as SASEGT. V dropped 6 bases and J dropped 2; count of bases not matched to a gene: 5. The CDR3 has 14 amino acids. CDR3 sequence (DNA): TGTGCCAGCAGAAAGCGGGAACTCACAGATACGCAGTATTTT. Protein sequence: CASRKRELTDTQYF.

The J gene is TRBJ2-5, the V gene TRBV10-2; 9 bases fit TRBD1. Per the germline V gene, CDR1 is WSHSY and CDR2 is SAAADI. CDR3 length equals 17 residues. The V gene end was trimmed by 7 bases and the J gene end by 5 bases; junction bases not matched to a gene: 17. CDR3 coding DNA: TGCGCCAGCAAGTTAAGTGGTACCGGGACAGGGAGCGAGACCCAGTACTTC. Protein: CASKLSGTGTGSETQYF.

The rearrangement joins TRBV7-8 to TRBJ1-5, with a possible D match to TRBD1 (5 bases). V lost 3 bases and J 5 bases, leaving 11 bases between the germline ends. CDR1 is SGHVS, CDR2 FQNEAQ, per germline. This CDR3 is 14 amino acids long. The CDR3 loop is CASSLLTGDQPQHF. CDR3 bases: TGTGCCAGCAGCTTGTTAACGGGGGATCAGCCCCAGCATTTT.

This sequence joins TRBV19 and TRBJ2-2; D may be TRBD2 (5 bases). V was shortened by 2 bases and J by 4 bases, with 11 bases between the two germline ends. The CDR3 consists of 15 residues. Germline CDR1 reads LNHDA; CDR2 reads SQIVND (reference sequence). DNA for the CDR3: TGTGCCAGTAGTATACCCGGACTGGGCACCGGGGAGCTGTTTTTT. This translates into CASSIPGLGTGELFF.

J is TRBJ1-1 and V is TRBV19; D might be TRBD1 (5 bases). Germline V gene sequence: CDR1 LNHDA, CDR2 SQIVND (reference sequence). This CDR3 region has 14 residues. Trimming left V 4 bases short and J 1 base short, with 10 bases between. For the CDR3, the DNA is TGTGCCAGTAGTAGGGACTTTTCGAACACTGAAGCTTTCTTT. This encodes CASSRDFSNTEAFF.

The chain couples TRBV19 to TRBJ2-6; 9 bases agree with TRBD1. The CDR3 is 18 amino acids. Germline CDR1 and CDR2: LNHDA and SQIVND (reference sequence). The V segment lost 6 bases and the J segment 1 base; nucleotides outside the gene matches: 10. The CDR3 here is CASRQTGGRISGANVLTF. In nucleotides, the CDR3 is TGTGCCAGTAGACAGACAGGGGGTAGGATATCTGGGGCCAACGTCCTGACTTTC.

This clone was detected a few times. The rearrangement links TRBV5-1 to TRBJ2-7; 9 nucleotides line up with TRBD2. This CDR3 contains 18 residues. With V trimmed by 0 bases and J by 1 base, 11 bases remained unmatched. Germline CDR1 reads SGHRS; CDR2 reads YFSETQ. CDR3 nucleotides: TGCGCCAGCAGCTTGGCCGGTTCGCCCCTAGCGGGATCCTACGAGCAGTACTTC. Amino acids: CASSLAGSPLAGSYEQYF.

The CDR3 protein is CASSLLGRGRLGTEAFF. The CDR3 bases are TGTGCCAGCAGTTTATTAGGCAGGGGGCGATTGGGGACTGAAGCTTTCTTT. The rearrangement joins TRBV27 to TRBJ1-1; 8 nucleotides align to TRBD1. In germline, CDR1 is MNHEY, CDR2 SMNVEV (reference sequence). The trim removed 1 base at V and 5 bases at J, leaving 12 bases unmatched. The CDR3 loop spans 17 amino acids.

This rearrangement joins TRBV6-1 to TRBJ1-1, with a tentative D call TRBD1 (5 bases). V was cut by 3 bases and J by 8 bases, with 7 bases left in between. The CDR3 extends over 11 amino acids. Germline V CDR1 and CDR2: MNHNS, SASEGT. The CDR3 nucleotides are TGTGCCAGCAGTGACAGGGTAGAAGCTTTCTTT. It yields the protein CASSDRVEAFF.

The J gene is TRBJ2-5, the V gene TRBV28, with D possibly TRBD1 on 6 matching bases. Trimming stripped 3 bases from V and 4 bases from J, with 18 bases between. This CDR3 region has 16 residues. CDR1 is MDHEN and CDR2 is SYDVKM in the germline V gene. CDR3 nucleotides: TGTGCCAGCAGTTTGGGGGTGGGGGCTGGGTCAGAGACCCAGTACTTC. Translating gives CASSLGVGAGSETQYF.

The chain recombines TRBV4-1 with TRBJ2-6; D is undetermined. Trimming pared 4 bases from V and 0 bases from J, leaving 10 bases between. The CDR3 runs to 16 residues. CDR1 and CDR2 (germline): MGHRA, YSYEKL. The CDR3 DNA follows: TGCGCCAGCAGCCCCATAGTTAACTCTGGGGCCAACGTCCTGACTTTC. Amino acid sequence: CASSPIVNSGANVLTF.

The chain is built from TRBV5-1 and TRBJ2-2, with 8 bases identical to TRBD2. The CDR3 is 17 amino acids. V lost 0 bases to trimming and J lost 3 bases; unmatched junction nucleotides: 7. CDR1 SGHRS and CDR2 YFSETQ come from the germline V gene. The CDR3 DNA is TGCGCCAGCAGCTTGGATACTAGCGGAGATTACACCGGGGAGCTGTTTTTT. It yields the protein CASSLDTSGDYTGELFF. The whole variable domain, filled in from reference TRBV5-1 and TRBJ2-2, reads KAGVTQTPRYLIKTRGQQVTLSCSPISGHRSVSWYQQTPGQGLQFLFEYFSETQRNKGNFPGRFSGRQFSNSRSEMNVSTLELGDSALYLCASSLDTSGDYTGELFFGEGSRLTVL.

The rearrangement joins TRBV5-1 to TRBJ1-4, with TRBD1 as a possible D gene (5 bases). The CDR3 runs to 14 residues. Between the trimmed V and J ends, which lost 0 bases and 7 bases, there was a span of 10 bases. Germline CDR1 reads SGHRS; CDR2 reads YFSETQ. Here the CDR3 reads CASSLGGEREKLFF. CDR3 coding DNA: TGCGCCAGCAGCTTGGGGGGGGAACGTGAAAAACTGTTTTTT.

The genes are TRBV19 and TRBJ2-7, with TRBD1 matching over 9 bases. The CDR3 extends over 16 amino acids. V was pared by 2 bases and J by 6 bases, with 11 bases of the junction left unmatched. Looked up from germline, CDR1 is LNHDA and CDR2 is SQIVND (reference sequence). Here the CDR3 DNA reads TGTGCCAGTAGTATAACGGGACAGGGAGCGCGAAGCGAGCAGTACTTC. It yields the protein CASSITGQGARSEQYF.

J is TRBJ1-3 and V is TRBV19, with TRBD1 identical over 7 bases. The trim removed 0 bases at V and 0 bases at J, leaving 2 bases unmatched. This CDR3 comprises 16 residues. Germline V gene data show CDR1 as LNHDA and CDR2 as SQIVND (reference sequence). The DNA for the CDR3 is TGTGCCAGTAGTATAGATGGGGACAGCTCTGGAAACACCATATATTTT. Protein product: CASSIDGDSSGNTIYF.

This sequence joins TRBV6-1 and TRBJ2-7, with 7 bases identical to TRBD1. CDR1 and CDR2 (germline): MNHNS, SASEGT. V lost 0 bases and J lost 2; bases outside the gene matches: 4. The CDR3 runs to 15 residues. The CDR3 loop is CASSEAPTGPYEQYF. The CDR3 nucleotides are TGTGCCAGCAGTGAAGCCCCGACAGGGCCCTACGAGCAGTACTTC.

The V gene is TRBV5-6, the J gene TRBJ1-1, with D perhaps TRBD1 (5 bases). The CDR3 loop spans 12 amino acids. V shed 4 bases and J shed 7 bases, with 11 bases lying between them. Germline assignment: CDR1 SGHDT and CDR2 YYEEEE. CDR3 DNA sequence: TGTGCCAGCAGCCTGACGGGGGATGAAGCTTTCTTT. Its translation is CASSLTGDEAFF.

This clone was observed once. The chain has TRBV11-3 and TRBJ2-3, with a weak D call TRBD1 (6 bases). Trimming stripped 2 bases from V and 1 base from J, with 10 bases between. Germline CDR1 is SGHNT and CDR2 is YENEEA. The length of the CDR3 is 15 residues. CDR3 nucleotide sequence: TGTGCCAGCAGCTTAACAGGGCAGGGCACAGATACGCAGTATTTT. Translating it yields CASSLTGQGTDTQYF.

The chain has TRBV18 and TRBJ2-7, with D maybe TRBD2 (6 bases). V was trimmed by 3 bases and J by 6 bases, leaving 15 bases between them. Germline V gene sequence: CDR1 KGHSH, CDR2 LQKENI. There are 14 residues in the CDR3. The CDR3 DNA reads as TGTGCCAGCTCACCTAGCGGAGCCGGGGGCGAGCAGTACTTC. It translates to CASSPSGAGGEQYF.

This chain joins TRBV5-1 and TRBJ2-3; 14 nucleotides align to TRBD2. V lost 4 bases and J lost 0; bases outside the gene matches: 10. Germline assignment: CDR1 SGHRS and CDR2 YFSETQ. This CDR3 contains 19 residues. CDR3 sequence (DNA): TGCGCCAGCAGCCCGAGACTAGCGGGAGGGGGAAGGAGCACAGATACGCAGTATTTT. Its protein is CASSPRLAGGGRSTDTQYF.

The chain combines TRBV4-1 with TRBJ2-7; TRBD2 agrees at 7 bases. Trimming took 4 bases from V and 2 from J; bases not matched to a gene: 20. The CDR3 sequence is 19 residues long. Germline values: CDR1 MGHRA, CDR2 YSYEKL. The CDR3 here is CASSPTSLTTSASPYEQYF. The CDR3 DNA is TGCGCCAGCAGCCCCACCTCCCTCACTACTAGCGCGAGCCCCTACGAGCAGTACTTC.